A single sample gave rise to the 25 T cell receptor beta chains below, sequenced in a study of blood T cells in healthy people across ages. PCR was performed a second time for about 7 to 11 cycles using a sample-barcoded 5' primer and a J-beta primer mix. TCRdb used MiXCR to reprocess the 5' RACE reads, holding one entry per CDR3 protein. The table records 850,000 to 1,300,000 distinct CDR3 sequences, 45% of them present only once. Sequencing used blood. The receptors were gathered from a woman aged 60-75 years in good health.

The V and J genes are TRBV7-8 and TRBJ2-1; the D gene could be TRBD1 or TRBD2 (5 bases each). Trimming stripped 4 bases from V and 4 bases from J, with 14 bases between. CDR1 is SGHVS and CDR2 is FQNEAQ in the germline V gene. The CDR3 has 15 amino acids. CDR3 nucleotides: TGTGCCAGCAGCTCGGACTTAGGGGCTTACAATGAGCAGTTCTTC. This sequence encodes CASSSDLGAYNEQFF.

Written as DNA, the CDR3 is TGTGCCAGCAGTTACCAGCGGGAGTTGGATGAGCAGTTCTTC. Translating it yields CASSYQRELDEQFF. This chain connects TRBV6-5 to TRBJ2-1, with 8 bases matching TRBD2. V lost 2 bases, J lost 8 bases, and 5 bases stayed unmatched. The CDR3 covers 14 residues. Germline CDR1 is MNHEY and CDR2 is SVGAGI.

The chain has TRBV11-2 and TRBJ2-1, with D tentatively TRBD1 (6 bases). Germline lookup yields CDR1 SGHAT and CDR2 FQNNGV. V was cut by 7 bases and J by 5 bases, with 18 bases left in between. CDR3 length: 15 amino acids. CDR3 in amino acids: CASTPRDKINNEQFF. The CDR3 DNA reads TGTGCCAGCACCCCACGGGACAAAATAAACAATGAGCAGTTCTTC.

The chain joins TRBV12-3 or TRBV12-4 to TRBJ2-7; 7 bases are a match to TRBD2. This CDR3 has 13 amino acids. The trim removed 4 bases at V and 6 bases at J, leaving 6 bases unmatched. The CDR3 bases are TGTGCCAGCAGTTCTAGCGGCTTCAGCGAGCAGTACTTC. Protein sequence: CASSSSGFSEQYF.

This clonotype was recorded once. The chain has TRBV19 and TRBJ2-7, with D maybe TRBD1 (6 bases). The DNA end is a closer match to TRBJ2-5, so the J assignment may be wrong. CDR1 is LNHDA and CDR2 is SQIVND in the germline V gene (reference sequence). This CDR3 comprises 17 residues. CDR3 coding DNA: TGTGCCAGTAGTATGATTGCAGGGGCGATGAGGGAAAAGACCCAGTACTTC. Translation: CASSMIAGAMREKTQYF.

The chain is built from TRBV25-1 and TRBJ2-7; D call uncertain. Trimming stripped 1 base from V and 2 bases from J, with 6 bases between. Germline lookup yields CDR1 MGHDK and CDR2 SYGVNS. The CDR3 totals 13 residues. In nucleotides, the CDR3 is TGTGCCAGCAGTGAATTTACGGCCTACGAGCAGTACTTC. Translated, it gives CASSEFTAYEQYF.

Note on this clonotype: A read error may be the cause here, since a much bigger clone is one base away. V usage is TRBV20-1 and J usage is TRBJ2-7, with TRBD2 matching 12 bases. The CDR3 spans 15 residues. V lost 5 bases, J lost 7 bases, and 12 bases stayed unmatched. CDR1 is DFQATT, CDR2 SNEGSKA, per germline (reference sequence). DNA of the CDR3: TGCAGTGCTGACCGACTAGCGGGAGTGAGTGATGAGCAGTACTTC. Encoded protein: CSADRLAGVSDEQYF.

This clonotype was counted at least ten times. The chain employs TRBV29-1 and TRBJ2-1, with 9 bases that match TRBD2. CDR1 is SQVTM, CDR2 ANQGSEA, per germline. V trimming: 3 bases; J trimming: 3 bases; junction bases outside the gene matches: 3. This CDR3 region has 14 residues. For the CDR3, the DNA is TGCAGCGTTGATTCTAGCGGGATCTACAATGAGCAGTTCTTC. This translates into CSVDSSGIYNEQFF.

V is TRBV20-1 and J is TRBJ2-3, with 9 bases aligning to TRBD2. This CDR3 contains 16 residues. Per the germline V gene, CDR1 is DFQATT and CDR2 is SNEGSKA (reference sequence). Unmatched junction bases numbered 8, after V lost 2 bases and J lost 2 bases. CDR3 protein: CSARIPAGGLTDTQYF. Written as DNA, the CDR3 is TGCAGTGCTAGAATCCCAGCGGGAGGCCTCACAGATACGCAGTATTTT.

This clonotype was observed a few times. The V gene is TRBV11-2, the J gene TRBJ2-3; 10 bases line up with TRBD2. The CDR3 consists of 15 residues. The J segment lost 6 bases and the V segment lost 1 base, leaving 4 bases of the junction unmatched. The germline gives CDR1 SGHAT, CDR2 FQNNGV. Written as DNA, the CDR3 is TGTGCCAGCAGCTTAGCTAGCGGGAGAGGGGATACGCAGTATTTT. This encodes CASSLASGRGDTQYF.

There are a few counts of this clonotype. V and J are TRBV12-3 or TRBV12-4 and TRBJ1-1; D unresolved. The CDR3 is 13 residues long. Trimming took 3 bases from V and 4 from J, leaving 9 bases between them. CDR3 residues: CASSFSVGTEAFF. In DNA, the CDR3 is TGTGCCAGCAGTTTCTCGGTAGGCACTGAAGCTTTCTTT.

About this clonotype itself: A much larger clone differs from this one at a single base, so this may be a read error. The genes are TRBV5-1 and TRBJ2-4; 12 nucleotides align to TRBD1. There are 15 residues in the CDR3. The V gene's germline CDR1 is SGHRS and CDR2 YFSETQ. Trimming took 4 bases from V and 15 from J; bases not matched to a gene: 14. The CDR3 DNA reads TGCGCCAGCAGCGCCGGGACAGGGGGCACAGAGACCCCGTACTTC. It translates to CASSAGTGGTETPYF. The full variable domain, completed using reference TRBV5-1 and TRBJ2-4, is KAGVTQTPRYLIKTRGQQVTLSCSPISGHRSVSWYQQTPGQGLQFLFEYFSETQRNKGNFPGRFSGRQFSNSRSEMNVSTLELGDSALYLCASSAGTGGTETPYFGAGTRLSVL.

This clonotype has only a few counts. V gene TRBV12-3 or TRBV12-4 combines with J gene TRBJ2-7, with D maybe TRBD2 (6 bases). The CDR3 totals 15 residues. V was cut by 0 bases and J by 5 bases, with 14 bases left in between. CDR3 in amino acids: CASSLARGGVHEQYF. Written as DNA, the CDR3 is TGTGCCAGCAGTTTAGCTAGGGGAGGCGTACACGAGCAGTACTTC.

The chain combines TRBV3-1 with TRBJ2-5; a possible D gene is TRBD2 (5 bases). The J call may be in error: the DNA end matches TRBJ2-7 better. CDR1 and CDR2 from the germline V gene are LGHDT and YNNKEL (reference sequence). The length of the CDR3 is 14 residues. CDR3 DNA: TGTGCCAGCAGCCAAAAGCGGCCCCCTTACGAGCAGTACTTC. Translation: CASSQKRPPYEQYF.

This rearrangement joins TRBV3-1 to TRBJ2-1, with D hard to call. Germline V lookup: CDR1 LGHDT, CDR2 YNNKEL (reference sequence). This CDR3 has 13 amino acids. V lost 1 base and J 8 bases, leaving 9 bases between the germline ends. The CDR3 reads CASSQGYGYEQFF. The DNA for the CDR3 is TGTGCCAGCAGCCAAGGGTACGGCTATGAGCAGTTCTTC.

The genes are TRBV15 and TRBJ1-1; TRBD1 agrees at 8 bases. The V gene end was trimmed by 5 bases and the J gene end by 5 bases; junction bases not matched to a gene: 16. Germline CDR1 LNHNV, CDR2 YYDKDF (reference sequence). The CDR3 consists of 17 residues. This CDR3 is CATSSQGGYVGGTEAFF. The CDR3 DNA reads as TGTGCCACCAGCTCACAGGGGGGGTATGTCGGGGGTACTGAAGCTTTCTTT.

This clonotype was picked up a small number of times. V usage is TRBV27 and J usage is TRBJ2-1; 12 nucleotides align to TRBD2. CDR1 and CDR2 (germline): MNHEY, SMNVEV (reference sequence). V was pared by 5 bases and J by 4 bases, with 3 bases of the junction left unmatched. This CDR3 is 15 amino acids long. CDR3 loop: CASSETSGRYNEQFF. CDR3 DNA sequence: TGTGCCAGCAGTGAAACTAGCGGGAGGTACAATGAGCAGTTCTTC.

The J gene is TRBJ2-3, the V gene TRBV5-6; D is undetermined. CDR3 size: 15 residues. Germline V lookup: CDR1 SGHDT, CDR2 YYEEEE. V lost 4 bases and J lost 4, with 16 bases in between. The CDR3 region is CASSQVGGSPDTQYF. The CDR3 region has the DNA TGTGCCAGCAGCCAAGTGGGTGGTTCCCCAGATACGCAGTATTTT.

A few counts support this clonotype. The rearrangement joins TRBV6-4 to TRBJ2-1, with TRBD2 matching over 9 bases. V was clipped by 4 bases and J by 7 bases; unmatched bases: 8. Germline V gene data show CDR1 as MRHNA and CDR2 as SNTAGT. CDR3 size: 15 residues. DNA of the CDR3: TGTGCCAGCAGTGGCCGTGGACTAGCGTTTAATGAGCAGTTCTTC. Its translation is CASSGRGLAFNEQFF.

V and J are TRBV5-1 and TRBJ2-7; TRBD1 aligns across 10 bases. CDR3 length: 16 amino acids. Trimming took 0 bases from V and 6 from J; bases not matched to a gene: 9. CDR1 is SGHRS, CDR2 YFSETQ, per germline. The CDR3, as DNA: TGCGCCAGCAGCTTGGTCGGGACAGGGGCCACCTGCGAGCAGTACTTC. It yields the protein CASSLVGTGATCEQYF.

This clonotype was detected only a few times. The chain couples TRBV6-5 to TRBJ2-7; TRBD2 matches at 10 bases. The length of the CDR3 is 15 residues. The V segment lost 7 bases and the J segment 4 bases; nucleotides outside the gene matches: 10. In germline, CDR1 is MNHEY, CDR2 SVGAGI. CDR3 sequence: CASIPSSGSFYEQYF. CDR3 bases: TGTGCCAGCATCCCGTCTAGCGGGAGTTTTTACGAGCAGTACTTC.

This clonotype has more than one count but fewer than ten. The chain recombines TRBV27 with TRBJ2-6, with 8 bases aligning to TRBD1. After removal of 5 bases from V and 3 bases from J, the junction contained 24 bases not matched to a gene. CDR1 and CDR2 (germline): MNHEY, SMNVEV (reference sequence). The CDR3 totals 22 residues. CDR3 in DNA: TGTGCCAGCAGTCTAAGGCCTACCCTGGGAGGACAGGGAGGCTTTGGGGCCAACGTCCTGACTTTC. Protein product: CASSLRPTLGGQGGFGANVLTF.

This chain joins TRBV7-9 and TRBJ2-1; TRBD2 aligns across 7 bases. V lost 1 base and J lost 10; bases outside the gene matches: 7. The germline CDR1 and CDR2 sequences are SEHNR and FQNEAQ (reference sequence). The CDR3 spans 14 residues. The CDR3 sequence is CASSLGRLADEQFF. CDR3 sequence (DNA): TGTGCCAGCAGCTTAGGAAGACTAGCCGACGAGCAGTTCTTC.

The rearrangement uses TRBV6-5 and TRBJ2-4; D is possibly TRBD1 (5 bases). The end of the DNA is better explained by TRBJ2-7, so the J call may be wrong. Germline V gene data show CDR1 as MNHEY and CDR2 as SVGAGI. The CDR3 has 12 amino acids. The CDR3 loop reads CASRQDNYEQYF. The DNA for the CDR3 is TGTGCCAGCAGGCAGGACAACTACGAGCAGTACTTC.

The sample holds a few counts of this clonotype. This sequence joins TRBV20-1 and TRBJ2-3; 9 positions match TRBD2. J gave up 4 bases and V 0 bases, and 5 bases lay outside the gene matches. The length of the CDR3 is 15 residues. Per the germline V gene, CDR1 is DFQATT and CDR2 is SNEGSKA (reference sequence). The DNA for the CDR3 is TGCAGTGCTAGAGATCCCAGCGGGAGGTCAGATACGCAGTATTTT. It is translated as CSARDPSGRSDTQYF.